Sequencing of this TCR beta chain was carried out in a study of T cells in Graves' hyperthyroidism and ophthalmopathy. The investigators amplified TCR beta CDR3 regions from RNA transcripts. The HTBI primer set served for first-round RT-PCR of the TCR CDR3. TCRdb passed the multiplex PCR reads through MiXCR, listing each CDR3 protein once. This table holds hundreds of thousands of distinct CDR3 sequences, more than 11% found once. This clonotype came up many times. What it recognizes is unknown. Whole-study results and caveats: Most clonotypes that expanded in the thyroid above 0.001 also showed up in blood.

The patients, who ranged from 18 to 65 in age, presented with newly diagnosed hyperthyroidism lasting under 2 months. Together with thyroid ultrasound, orbital computed tomography, serum thyroxine and TRAb, clinical symptoms were used for diagnoses. The CDR3 contains 14 residues. Germline V gene data show CDR1 as SGHAT and CDR2 as FQNNGV. With 4 bases removed from V and 0 bases from J, the gap between germline ends came to 4 bases. This sequence originates from a woman younger than 45 with Graves' hyperthyroidism that later progressed to Graves' ophthalmopathy. The J gene is TRBJ1-6, the V gene TRBV11-2, with unresolved D. Sequencing input: blood. The CDR3 nucleotides are TGTGCCAGCAGCTGGAGCTCCTATAATTCACCCCTCCACTTT. This encodes CASSWSSYNSPLHF.